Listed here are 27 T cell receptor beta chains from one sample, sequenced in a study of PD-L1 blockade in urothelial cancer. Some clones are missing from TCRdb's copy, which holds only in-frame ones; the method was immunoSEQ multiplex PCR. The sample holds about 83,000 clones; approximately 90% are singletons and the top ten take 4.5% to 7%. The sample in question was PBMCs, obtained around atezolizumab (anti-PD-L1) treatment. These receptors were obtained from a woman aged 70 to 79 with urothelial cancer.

The CDR3 protein is CATSRDDSRPYNEQFF. The CDR3, as DNA: TGTGCCACCAGCAGGGATGACAGCAGACCCTACAATGAGCAGTTCTTC. This rearrangement joins TRBV15 to TRBJ2-1, with D possibly matching TRBD1 (5 bases). CDR3 length equals 16 residues. Germline CDR1 reads LNHNV; CDR2 reads YYDKDF (reference sequence). The ends were cut back, 3 bases at V and 2 bases at J, with 14 bases in the middle.

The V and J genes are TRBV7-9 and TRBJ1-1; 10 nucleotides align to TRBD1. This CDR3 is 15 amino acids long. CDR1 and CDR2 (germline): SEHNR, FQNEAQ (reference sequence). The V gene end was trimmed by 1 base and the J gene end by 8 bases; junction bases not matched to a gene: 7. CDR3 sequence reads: CASSLDDRGPEEAFF. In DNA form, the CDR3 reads TGTGCCAGCAGCTTAGATGACAGGGGGCCGGAGGAAGCTTTCTTT.

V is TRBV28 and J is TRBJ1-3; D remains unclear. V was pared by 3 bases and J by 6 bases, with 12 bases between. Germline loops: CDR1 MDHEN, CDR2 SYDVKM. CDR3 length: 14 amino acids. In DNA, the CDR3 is TGTGCCAGCAGTTTGGGAGGAGAGGAAAACACCATATATTTT. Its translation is CASSLGGEENTIYF.

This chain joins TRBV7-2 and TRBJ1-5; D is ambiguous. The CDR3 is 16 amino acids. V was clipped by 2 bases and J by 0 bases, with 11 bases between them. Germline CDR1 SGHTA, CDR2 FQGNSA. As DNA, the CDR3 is TGTGCCAGCAGCTTATGGGCTTCCTATAGCAATCAGCCCCAGCATTTT. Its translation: CASSLWASYSNQPQHF.

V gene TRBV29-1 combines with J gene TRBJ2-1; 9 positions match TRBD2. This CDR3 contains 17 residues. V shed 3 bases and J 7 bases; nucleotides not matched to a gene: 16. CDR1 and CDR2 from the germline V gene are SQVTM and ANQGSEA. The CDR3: CSVERGTAGGPGNEQFF. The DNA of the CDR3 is TGCAGCGTTGAGAGGGGGACGGCGGGAGGGCCGGGAAATGAGCAGTTCTTC.

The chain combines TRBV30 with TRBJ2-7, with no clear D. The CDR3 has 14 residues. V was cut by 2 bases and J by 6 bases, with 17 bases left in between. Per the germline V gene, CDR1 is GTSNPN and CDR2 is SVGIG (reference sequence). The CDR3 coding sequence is TGTGCCTGGAGTCCAACGTATCTAGTGGGCGAGCAGTACTTC. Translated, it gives CAWSPTYLVGEQYF.

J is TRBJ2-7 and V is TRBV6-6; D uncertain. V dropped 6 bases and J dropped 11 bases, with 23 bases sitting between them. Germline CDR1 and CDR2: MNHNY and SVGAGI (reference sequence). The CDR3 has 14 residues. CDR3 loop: CASSRTQTQVQKYF. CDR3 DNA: TGTGCCAGCAGCCGTACACAGACCCAGGTGCAAAAGTACTTC.

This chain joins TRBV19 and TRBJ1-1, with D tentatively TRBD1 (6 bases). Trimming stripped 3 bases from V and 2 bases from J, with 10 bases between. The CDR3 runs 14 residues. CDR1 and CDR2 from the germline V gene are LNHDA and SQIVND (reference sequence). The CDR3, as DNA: TGTGCCAGTAGTATGGACAGAACTAACACTGAAGCTTTCTTT. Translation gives CASSMDRTNTEAFF.

CDR3 bases: TGTGCCAGCAGCGGCGAATCGAGCGGGAGTGGGCGGGTGGGAGAGACCCAGTACTTC. It is translated as CASSGESSGSGRVGETQYF. The V call is TRBV13, the J call TRBJ2-5, with TRBD2 matching over 8 bases. Trimming cost V 5 bases and J 4 bases; bases outside gene matches: 21. The CDR3 runs to 19 residues. In germline, CDR1 is PRHDT, CDR2 FYEKMQ (reference sequence).

The CDR3 spells CASTPSGSYNEQFF. CDR3 nucleotides: TGTGCCAGCACCCCTAGCGGCTCCTACAATGAGCAGTTCTTC. The chain links TRBV28 to TRBJ2-1; 7 bases are a match to TRBD2. V shed 7 bases, J shed 0 bases, and the junction held 3 bases outside the gene matches. The CDR3 consists of 14 residues. Looked up from germline, CDR1 is MDHEN and CDR2 is SYDVKM.

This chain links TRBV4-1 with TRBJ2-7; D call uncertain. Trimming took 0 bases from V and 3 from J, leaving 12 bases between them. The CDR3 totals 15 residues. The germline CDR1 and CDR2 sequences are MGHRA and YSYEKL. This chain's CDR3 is CASSQEFRPFYEQYF. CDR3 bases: TGCGCCAGCAGCCAAGAGTTCAGGCCCTTCTACGAGCAGTACTTC.

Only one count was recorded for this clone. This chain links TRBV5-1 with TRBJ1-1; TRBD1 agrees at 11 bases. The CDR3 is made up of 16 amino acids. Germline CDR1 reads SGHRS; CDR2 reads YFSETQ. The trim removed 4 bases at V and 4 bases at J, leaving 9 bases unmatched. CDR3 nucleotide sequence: TGCGCCAGCAGCCCCGGGGCCGGGACAGGGGGCACTGAAGCTTTCTTT. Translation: CASSPGAGTGGTEAFF.

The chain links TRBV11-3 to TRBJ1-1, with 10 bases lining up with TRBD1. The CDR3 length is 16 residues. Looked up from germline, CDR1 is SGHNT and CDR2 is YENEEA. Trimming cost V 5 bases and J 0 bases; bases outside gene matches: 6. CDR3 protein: CASSPGTGALNTEAFF. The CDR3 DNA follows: TGTGCCAGCAGCCCGGGGACAGGGGCTCTGAACACTGAAGCTTTCTTT.

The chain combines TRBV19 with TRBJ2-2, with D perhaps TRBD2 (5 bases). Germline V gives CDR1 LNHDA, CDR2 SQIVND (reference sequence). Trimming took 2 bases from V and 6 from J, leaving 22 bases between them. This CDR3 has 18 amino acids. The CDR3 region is CASSIRGRLGGGAGELFF. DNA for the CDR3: TGTGCCAGTAGTATACGGGGTCGGCTTGGAGGCGGAGCCGGGGAGCTGTTTTTT.

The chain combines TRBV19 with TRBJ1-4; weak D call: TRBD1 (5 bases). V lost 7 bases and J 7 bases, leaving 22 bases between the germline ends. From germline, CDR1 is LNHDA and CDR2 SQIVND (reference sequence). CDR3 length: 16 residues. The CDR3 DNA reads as TGTGCCAGTACCCATCGCCCCCGGGACGGGGGTGAAAAACTGTTTTTT. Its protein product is CASTHRPRDGGEKLFF.

The CDR3 is CASSVLTSGSRETQYF. The DNA for the CDR3 is TGTGCCAGCAGCGTTTTGACTAGCGGGAGTAGAGAGACCCAGTACTTC. The chain is built from TRBV9 and TRBJ2-5; TRBD2 aligns across 12 bases. Germline V gene data show CDR1 as SGDLS and CDR2 as YYNGEE. After removal of 2 bases from V and 4 bases from J, the junction contained 6 bases not matched to a gene. This CDR3 is 16 amino acids long. Variable domain in full (rest from reference TRBV9 and TRBJ2-5): DSGVTQTPKHLITATGQRVTLRCSPRSGDLSVYWYQQSLDQGLQFLIQYYNGEERAKGNILERFSAQQFPDLHSELNLSSLELGDSALYFCASSVLTSGSRETQYFGPGTRLLVL.

CDR3 DNA: TGTGCCAGCAGCTCCAAGAGGTTCCCCTACGAGCAGTACTTC. Translated: CASSSKRFPYEQYF. The gene calls are TRBV13 and TRBJ2-7; D gene unclear. The CDR3 has 14 amino acids. Germline CDR1 reads PRHDT; CDR2 reads FYEKMQ (reference sequence). The V end lost 4 bases, the J end lost 2 bases, and 12 bases lay between the germline ends. The whole variable domain, filled in from reference TRBV13 and TRBJ2-7, reads AAGVIQSPRHLIKEKRETATLKCYPIPRHDTVYWYQQGPGQDPQFLISFYEKMQSDKGSIPDRFSAQQFSDYHSELNMSSLELGDSALYFCASSSKRFPYEQYFGPGTRLTVT.

In nucleotides, the CDR3 is TGCGCCAGCAGCTTGTATGGCGGTCACTCTGGAAACACCATATATTTT. This sequence encodes CASSLYGGHSGNTIYF. The chain is built from TRBV5-1 and TRBJ1-3, with D unresolved. Germline loops: CDR1 SGHRS, CDR2 YFSETQ. This CDR3 is built from 16 residues. V gave up 1 base and J gave up 0 bases, with 11 bases separating them.

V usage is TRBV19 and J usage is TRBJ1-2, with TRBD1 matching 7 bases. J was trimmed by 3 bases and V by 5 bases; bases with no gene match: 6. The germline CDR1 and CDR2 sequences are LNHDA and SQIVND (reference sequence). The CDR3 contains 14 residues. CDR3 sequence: CASSRRTGDYGYTF. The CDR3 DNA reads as TGTGCCAGTAGTCGACGCACAGGGGACTATGGCTACACCTTC.

The CDR3 DNA reads TGTGCCAGCAGTTACTCGATGAACGGTCAGGGAGCTTTCTTT. This translates into CASSYSMNGQGAFF. This chain uses TRBV6-5 with TRBJ1-1; D is perhaps TRBD1 (5 bases). CDR1 and CDR2 from the germline V gene are MNHEY and SVGAGI. V was pared by 0 bases and J by 10 bases, with 15 bases between. The CDR3 contains 14 residues.

The CDR3 DNA is TGTGCCAGCAGCTTTACAGGCGCAACTAATGAAAAACTGTTTTTT. It translates to CASSFTGATNEKLFF. The gene calls are TRBV9 and TRBJ1-4, with a tentative D call TRBD1 (5 bases). CDR1 SGDLS and CDR2 YYNGEE come from the germline V gene. The CDR3 spans 15 residues. V shed 4 bases and J shed 0 bases, with 10 bases lying between them.

The CDR3: CASSLAYTRPGLNQETQYF. The CDR3 DNA sequence: TGCGCCAGCAGCTTGGCCTATACTCGTCCGGGACTTAACCAAGAGACCCAGTACTTC. The J gene is TRBJ2-5, the V gene TRBV5-1, with a possible D match to TRBD2 (6 bases). This CDR3 comprises 19 residues. Germline CDR1 SGHRS, CDR2 YFSETQ. Trimming took off 0 bases at V and 0 bases at J, with 21 bases between the two ends.

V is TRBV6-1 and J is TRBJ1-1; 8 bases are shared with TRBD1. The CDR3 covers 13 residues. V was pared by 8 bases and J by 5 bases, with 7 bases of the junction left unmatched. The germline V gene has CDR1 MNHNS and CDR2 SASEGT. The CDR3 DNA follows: TGTGCCAGCGACCCGACAGGGGTGACTGAAGCTTTCTTT. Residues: CASDPTGVTEAFF.

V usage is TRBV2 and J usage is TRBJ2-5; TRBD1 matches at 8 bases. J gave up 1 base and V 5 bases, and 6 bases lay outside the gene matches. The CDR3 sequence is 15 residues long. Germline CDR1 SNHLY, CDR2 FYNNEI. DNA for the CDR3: TGTGCCAGCAGTAAGCAAGGACAGGGCCAAGAGACCCAGTACTTC. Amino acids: CASSKQGQGQETQYF.

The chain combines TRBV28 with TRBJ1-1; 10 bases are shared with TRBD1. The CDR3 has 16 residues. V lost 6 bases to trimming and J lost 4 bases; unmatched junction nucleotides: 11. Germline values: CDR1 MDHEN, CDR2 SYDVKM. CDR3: CASSSGQGGGSTEAFF. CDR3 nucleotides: TGTGCCAGCAGCTCAGGACAGGGGGGTGGGAGCACTGAAGCTTTCTTT.

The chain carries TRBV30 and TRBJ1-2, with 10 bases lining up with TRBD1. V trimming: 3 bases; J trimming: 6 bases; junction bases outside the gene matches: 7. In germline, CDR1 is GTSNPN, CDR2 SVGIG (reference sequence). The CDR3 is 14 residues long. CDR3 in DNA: TGTGCCTGGAGCGGGACAGGGGAAGGCCATGGCTACACCTTC. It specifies CAWSGTGEGHGYTF.

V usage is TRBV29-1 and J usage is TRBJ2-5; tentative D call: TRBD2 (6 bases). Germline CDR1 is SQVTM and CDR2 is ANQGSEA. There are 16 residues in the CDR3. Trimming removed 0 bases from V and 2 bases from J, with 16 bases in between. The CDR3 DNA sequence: TGCAGCGTTGAAGAAGGTGTTGGAGGGTTACAAGAGACCCAGTACTTC. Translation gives CSVEEGVGGLQETQYF. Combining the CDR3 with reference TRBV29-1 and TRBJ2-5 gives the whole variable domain SAVISQKPSRDICQRGTSLTIQCQVDSQVTMMFWYRQQPGQSLTLIATANQGSEATYESGFVIDKFPISRPNLTFSTLTVSNMSPEDSSIYLCSVEEGVGGLQETQYFGPGTRLLVL.